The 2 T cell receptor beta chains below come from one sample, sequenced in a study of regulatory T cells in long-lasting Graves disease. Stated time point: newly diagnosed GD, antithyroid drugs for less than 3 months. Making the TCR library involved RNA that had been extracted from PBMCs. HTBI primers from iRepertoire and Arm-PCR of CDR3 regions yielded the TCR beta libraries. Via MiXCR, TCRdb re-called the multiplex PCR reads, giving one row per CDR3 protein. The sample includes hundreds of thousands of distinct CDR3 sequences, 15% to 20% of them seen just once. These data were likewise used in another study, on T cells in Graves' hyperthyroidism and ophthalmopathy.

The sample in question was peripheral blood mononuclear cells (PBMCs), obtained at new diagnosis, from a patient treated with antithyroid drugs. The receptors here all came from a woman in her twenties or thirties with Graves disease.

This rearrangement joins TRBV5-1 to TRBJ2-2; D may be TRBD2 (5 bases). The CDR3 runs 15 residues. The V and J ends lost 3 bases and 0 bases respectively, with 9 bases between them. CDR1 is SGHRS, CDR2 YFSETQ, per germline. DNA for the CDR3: TGCGCCAGCAGCTCCTTAGCGTCGAACACCGGGGAGCTGTTTTTT. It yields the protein CASSSLASNTGELFF. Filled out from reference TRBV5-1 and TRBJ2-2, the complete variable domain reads KAGVTQTPRYLIKTRGQQVTLSCSPISGHRSVSWYQQTPGQGLQFLFEYFSETQRNKGNFPGRFSGRQFSNSRSEMNVSTLELGDSALYLCASSSLASNTGELFFGEGSRLTVL.

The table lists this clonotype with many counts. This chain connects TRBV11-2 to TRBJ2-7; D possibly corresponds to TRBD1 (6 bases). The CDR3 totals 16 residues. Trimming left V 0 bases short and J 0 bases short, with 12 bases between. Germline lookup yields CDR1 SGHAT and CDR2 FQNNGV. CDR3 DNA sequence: TGTGCCAGCAGCTTAGATGATGGGGGCCCCTCCTACGAGCAGTACTTC. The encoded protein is CASSLDDGGPSYEQYF.